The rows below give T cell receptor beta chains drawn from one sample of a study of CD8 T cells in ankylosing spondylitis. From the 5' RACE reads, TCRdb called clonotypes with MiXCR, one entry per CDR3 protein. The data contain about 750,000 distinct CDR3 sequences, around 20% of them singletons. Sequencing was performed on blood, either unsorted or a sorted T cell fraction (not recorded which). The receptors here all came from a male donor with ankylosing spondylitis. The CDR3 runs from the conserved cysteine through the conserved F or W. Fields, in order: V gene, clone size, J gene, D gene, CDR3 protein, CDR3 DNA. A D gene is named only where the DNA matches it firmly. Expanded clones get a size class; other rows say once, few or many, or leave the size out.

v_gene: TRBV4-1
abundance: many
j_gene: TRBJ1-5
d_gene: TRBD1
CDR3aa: CASSQDGNRGDQPQHF
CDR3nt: TGCGCCAGCAGCCAAGATGGGAACAGGGGCGATCAGCCCCAGCATTTT

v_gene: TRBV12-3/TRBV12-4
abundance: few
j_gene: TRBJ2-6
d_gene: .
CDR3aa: CASSLRGGFTLSGANVLTF
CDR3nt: TGTGCCAGCAGTTTGCGAGGGGGGTTTACCCTCTCTGGGGCCAACGTCCTGACTTTC

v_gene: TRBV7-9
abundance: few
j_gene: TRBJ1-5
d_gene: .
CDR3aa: CASSFKGEQPQHF
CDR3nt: TGTGCCAGCAGCTTTAAGGGGGAGCAGCCCCAGCATTTT

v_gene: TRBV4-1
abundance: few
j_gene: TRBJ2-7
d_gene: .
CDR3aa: CASSPQTERSFEQYF
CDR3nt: TGCGCCAGCAGCCCTCAGACAGAGAGGAGCTTCGAGCAGTACTTC

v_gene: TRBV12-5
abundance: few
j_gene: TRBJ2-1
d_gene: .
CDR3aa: CASGPPWGGEQFF
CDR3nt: TGTGCTAGTGGTCCCCCCTGGGGAGGTGAGCAGTTCTTC

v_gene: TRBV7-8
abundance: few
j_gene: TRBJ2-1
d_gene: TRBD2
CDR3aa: CASSPVGLANNEQFF
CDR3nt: TGTGCCAGCAGCCCCGTCGGACTAGCTAACAATGAGCAGTTCTTC

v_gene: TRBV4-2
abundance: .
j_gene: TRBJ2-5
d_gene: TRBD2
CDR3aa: CASSRARLAGVANPETQYF
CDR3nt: TGTGCCAGCAGCCGCGCCCGACTAGCGGGAGTCGCCAACCCAGAGACCCAGTACTTC

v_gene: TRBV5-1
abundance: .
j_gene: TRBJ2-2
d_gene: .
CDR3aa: CASRDGSHGELFF
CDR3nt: TGCGCCAGCAGGGATGGGAGTCACGGGGAGCTGTTTTTT

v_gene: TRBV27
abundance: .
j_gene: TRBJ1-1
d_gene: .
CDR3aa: CASRPNGGGTEAFF
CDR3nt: TGTGCCAGCCGCCCGAATGGGGGCGGAACTGAAGCTTTCTTT

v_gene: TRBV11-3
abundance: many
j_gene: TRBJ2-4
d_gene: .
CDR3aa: CASSLVSRKNIQYF
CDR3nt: TGTGCCAGCAGCTTAGTGTCCAGGAAAAACATTCAGTACTTC

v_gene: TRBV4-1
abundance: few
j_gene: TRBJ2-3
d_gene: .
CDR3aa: CASSQRALGGEADTQYF
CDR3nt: TGCGCCAGCAGCCAAAGGGCCCTGGGCGGAGAGGCAGATACGCAGTATTTT

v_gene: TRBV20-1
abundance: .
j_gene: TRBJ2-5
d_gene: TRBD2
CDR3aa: CSARGRASGYQETQYF
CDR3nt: TGCAGTGCTAGAGGACGGGCTAGCGGGTACCAAGAGACCCAGTACTTC

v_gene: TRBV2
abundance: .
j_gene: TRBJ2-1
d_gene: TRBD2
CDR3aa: CASTSSGSYNEQFF
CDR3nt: TGTGCCAGCACGTCTAGCGGATCCTACAATGAGCAGTTCTTC

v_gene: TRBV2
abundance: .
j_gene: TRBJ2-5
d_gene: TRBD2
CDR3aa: CASSDAAGGWQETQYF
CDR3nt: TGTGCCAGCAGTGATGCGGCGGGGGGCTGGCAAGAGACCCAGTACTTC

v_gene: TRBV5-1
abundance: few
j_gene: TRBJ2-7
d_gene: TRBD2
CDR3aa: CASSPEEGRAYEQYF
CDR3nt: TGCGCCAGCAGCCCGGAGGAGGGGAGGGCCTACGAGCAGTACTTC

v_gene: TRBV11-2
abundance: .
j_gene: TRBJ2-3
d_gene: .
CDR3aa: CASSRTGLSFVNADTQYF
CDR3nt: TGTGCCAGCAGCCGAACGGGACTCTCCTTTGTTAATGCAGATACGCAGTATTTT

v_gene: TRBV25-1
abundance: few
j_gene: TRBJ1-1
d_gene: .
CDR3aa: CASSEFGRTPVEAFF
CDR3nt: TGTGCCAGCAGTGAATTTGGCCGAACCCCAGTGGAAGCTTTCTTT

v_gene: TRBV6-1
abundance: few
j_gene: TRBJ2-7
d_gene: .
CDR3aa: CASSPYGFYEQYF
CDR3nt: TGTGCCAGCAGCCCCTACGGGTTCTACGAGCAGTACTTC

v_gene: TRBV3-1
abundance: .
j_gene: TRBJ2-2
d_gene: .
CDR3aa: CASSPRLQVIGGELFF
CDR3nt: TGTGCCAGCAGTCCTAGACTTCAGGTTATCGGCGGGGAGCTGTTTTTT

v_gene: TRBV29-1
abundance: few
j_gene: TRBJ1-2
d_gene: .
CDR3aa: CSVEDLEGFYGYTF
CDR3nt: TGCAGCGTTGAAGATCTTGAGGGGTTCTATGGCTACACCTTC

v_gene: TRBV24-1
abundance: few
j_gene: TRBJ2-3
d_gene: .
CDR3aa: CATSDSDTPTDTQYF
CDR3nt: TGTGCCACCAGTGACTCGGACACTCCAACAGATACGCAGTATTTT

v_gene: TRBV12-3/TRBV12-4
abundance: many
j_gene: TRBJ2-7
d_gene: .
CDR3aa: CASSLTGSSSYEQYF
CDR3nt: TGTGCCAGCAGTTTAACAGGATCATCCTCCTACGAGCAGTACTTC

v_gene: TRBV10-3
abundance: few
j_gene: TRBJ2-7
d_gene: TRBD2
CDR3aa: CAINAGGPDEQYF
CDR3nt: TGTGCCATCAACGCGGGAGGGCCTGACGAGCAGTACTTC

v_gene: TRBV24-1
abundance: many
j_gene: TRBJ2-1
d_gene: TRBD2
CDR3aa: CATSRASGSSYNEQFF
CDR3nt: TGTGCCACCAGTAGGGCTAGCGGGAGCTCCTACAATGAGCAGTTCTTC

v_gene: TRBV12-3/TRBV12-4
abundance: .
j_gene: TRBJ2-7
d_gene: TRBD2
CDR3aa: CASSPGTSGGDEQYF
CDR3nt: TGTGCCAGCAGTCCCGGGACTAGCGGCGGGGACGAGCAGTACTTC

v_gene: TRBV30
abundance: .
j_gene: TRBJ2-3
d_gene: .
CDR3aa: CAWSTVSRWDTQYF
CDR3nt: TGTGCCTGGAGTACCGTTTCAAGGTGGGATACGCAGTATTTT

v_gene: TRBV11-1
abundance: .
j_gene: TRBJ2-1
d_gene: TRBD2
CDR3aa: CASSLSLATSGRGFVNEQFF
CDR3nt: TGTGCCAGCAGCTTATCATTGGCCACTAGCGGGAGGGGTTTCGTCAATGAGCAGTTCTTC

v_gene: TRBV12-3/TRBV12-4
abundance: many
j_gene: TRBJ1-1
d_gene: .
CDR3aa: CASQGLGTEAFF
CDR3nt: TGTGCCAGCCAGGGGCTAGGCACTGAAGCTTTCTTT

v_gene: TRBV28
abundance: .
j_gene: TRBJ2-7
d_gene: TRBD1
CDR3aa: CASSSRHPGQDTYSYEQYF
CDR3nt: TGTGCCAGCAGTTCACGTCACCCGGGACAGGATACGTACTCCTACGAGCAGTACTTC

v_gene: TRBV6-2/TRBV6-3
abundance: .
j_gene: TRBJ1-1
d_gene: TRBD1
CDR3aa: CASSYATGGREAFF
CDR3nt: TGTGCCAGCAGTTACGCCACAGGGGGAAGGGAAGCTTTCTTT

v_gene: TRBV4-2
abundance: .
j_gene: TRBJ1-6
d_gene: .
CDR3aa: CASSPPDKGPLHF
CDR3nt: TGTGCCAGCAGCCCGCCGGACAAAGGGCCCCTCCACTTT

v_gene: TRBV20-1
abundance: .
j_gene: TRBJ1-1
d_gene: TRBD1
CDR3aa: CSASGTGVNTEAFF
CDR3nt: TGCAGTGCGTCCGGGACAGGGGTGAACACTGAAGCTTTCTTT

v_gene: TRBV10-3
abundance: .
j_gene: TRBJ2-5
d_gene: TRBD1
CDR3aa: CAISELGQQETQYF
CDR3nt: TGTGCCATCAGTGAGTTGGGACAGCAAGAGACCCAGTACTTC

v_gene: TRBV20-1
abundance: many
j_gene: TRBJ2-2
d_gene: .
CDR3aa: CSAPSENTGELFF
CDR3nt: TGCAGTGCCCCCAGCGAGAACACCGGGGAGCTGTTTTTT

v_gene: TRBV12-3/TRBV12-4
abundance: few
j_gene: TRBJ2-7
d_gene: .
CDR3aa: CASSFWGEYEQYF
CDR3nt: TGTGCCAGCAGTTTTTGGGGGGAGTACGAGCAGTACTTC

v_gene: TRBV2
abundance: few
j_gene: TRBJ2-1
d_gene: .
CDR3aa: CASSEGRGAGVNEQFF
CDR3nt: TGTGCCAGCAGTGAAGGTCGGGGGGCGGGGGTGAATGAGCAGTTCTTC

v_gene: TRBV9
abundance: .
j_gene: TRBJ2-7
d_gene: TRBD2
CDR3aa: CASSPGTSGAQGGQYF
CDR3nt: TGTGCCAGCAGCCCCGGGACTAGCGGAGCTCAAGGGGGGCAGTACTTC

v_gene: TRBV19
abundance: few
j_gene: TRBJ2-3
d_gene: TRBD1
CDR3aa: CASSWTGGAGTDTQYF
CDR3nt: TGTGCCAGTAGTTGGACAGGGGGCGCGGGCACAGATACGCAGTATTTT

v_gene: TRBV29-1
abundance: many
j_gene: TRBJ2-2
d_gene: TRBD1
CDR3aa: CSVPDRGYRNTGELFF
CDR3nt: TGCAGCGTACCCGACAGGGGGTATAGGAACACCGGGGAGCTGTTTTTT

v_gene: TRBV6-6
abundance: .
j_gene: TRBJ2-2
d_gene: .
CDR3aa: CASTPDIAGELFF
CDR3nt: TGTGCCAGCACCCCCGACATTGCGGGGGAGCTGTTTTTT

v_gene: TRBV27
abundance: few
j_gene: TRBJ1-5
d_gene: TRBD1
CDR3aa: CASSLGTAGQPQHF
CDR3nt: TGTGCCAGCAGTTTAGGGACAGCCGGCCAGCCCCAGCATTTT

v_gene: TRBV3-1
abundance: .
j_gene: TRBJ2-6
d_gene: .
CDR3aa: CASSPISGGANVLTF
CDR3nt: TGTGCCAGCAGCCCGATATCGGGTGGGGCCAACGTCCTGACTTTC

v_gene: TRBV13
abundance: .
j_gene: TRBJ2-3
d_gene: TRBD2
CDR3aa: CASSLGGGGMTDTQYF
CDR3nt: TGTGCCAGCAGCTTAGGTGGCGGGGGGATGACAGATACGCAGTATTTT

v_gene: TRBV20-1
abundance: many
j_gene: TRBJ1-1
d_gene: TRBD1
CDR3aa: CSASLQGRNTEAFF
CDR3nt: TGCAGTGCTAGTCTACAGGGGCGGAACACTGAAGCTTTCTTT

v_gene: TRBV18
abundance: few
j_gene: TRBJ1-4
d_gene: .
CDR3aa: CASSPLPGAEKLFF
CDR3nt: TGTGCCAGCTCACCACTTCCCGGGGCTGAAAAACTGTTTTTT

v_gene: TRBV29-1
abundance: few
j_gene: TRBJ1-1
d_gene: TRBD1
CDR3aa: CSVEPDRPEAFF
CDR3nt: TGCAGCGTTGAACCGGACAGGCCGGAAGCTTTCTTT

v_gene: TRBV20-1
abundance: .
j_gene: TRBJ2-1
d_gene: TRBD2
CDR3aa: CSARRSGTSLRNEQFF
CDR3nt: TGCAGTGCTAGACGATCCGGGACTAGCCTTCGCAATGAGCAGTTCTTC

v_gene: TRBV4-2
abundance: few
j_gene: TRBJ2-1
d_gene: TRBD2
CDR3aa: CASSQGGLAFGHEQFF
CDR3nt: TGTGCCAGCAGCCAAGGGGGACTAGCGTTTGGCCATGAGCAGTTCTTC

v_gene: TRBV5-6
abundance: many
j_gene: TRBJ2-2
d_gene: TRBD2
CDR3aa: CASSFWLAGDTGELFF
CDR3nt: TGTGCCAGCAGCTTCTGGCTAGCGGGGGATACCGGGGAGCTGTTTTTT

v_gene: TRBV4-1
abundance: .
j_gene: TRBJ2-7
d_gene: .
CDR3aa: CASSQASRDPTYEQYF
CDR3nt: TGCGCCAGCAGCCAAGCCTCCCGGGACCCCACCTACGAGCAGTACTTC

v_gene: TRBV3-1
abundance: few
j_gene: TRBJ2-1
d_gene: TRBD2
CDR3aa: CASSQDPRLASEMLF
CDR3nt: TGTGCCAGCAGCCAAGATCCTAGACTAGCGTCTGAAATGCTCTTC

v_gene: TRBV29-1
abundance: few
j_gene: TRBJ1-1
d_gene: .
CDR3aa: CSVTVSGTEAFF
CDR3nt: TGCAGCGTTACCGTAAGCGGCACTGAAGCTTTCTTT

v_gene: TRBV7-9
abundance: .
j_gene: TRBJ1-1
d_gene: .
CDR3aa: CASSPVAGPEAFF
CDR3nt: TGTGCCAGCAGCCCGGTGGCGGGGCCTGAAGCTTTCTTT

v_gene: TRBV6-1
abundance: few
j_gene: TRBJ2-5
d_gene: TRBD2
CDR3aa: CASSRGLAGGGTQYF
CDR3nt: TGTGCCAGCAGCCGGGGACTAGCGGGAGGCGGGACCCAGTACTTC